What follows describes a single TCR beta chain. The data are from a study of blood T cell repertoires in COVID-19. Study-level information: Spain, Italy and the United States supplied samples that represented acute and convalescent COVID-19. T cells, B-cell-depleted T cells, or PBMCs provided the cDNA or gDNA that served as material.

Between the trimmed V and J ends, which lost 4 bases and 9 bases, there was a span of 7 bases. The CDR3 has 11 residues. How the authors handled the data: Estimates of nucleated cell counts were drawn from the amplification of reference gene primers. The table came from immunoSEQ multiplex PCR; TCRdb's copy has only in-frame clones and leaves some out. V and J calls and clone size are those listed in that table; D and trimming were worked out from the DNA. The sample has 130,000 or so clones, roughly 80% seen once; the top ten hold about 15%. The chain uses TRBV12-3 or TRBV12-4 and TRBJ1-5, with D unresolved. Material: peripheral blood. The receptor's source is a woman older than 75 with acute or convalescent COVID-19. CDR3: CASSSPWPQHF. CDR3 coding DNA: TGTGCCAGCAGTTCCCCATGGCCCCAGCATTTT.